This record concerns one T cell receptor (beta chain) sequence. This sample was included in a study of blood T cell repertoires in COVID-19. Study-level information: Acute and convalescent COVID-19 samples came from the United States, Italy and Spain. PBMCs, B-cell-depleted T cells, or T cells provided the cDNA or gDNA that made up the material.

Study members were between about 18 and 100 years old and lived in 20 to 25 US regions. Participants were placed into cohorts based on the clinical history they reported. Sequenced by immunoSEQ multiplex PCR; TCRdb stores in-frame clones only, minus some. The repertoire includes around 330,000 clones, roughly 89% of them detected once, and roughly 5% sits in the top ten. CDR1 is LGHDT and CDR2 is YNNKEL in the germline V gene (reference sequence). This CDR3 region has 14 residues. Trimming shortened V by 9 bases and J by 0 bases, and 15 bases separated the two germline ends. The sequence came from a man in his fifties or sixties who had recovered from COVID-19. The chain combines TRBV3-1 (or the pseudogene TRBV3-2) with TRBJ2-7, with D possibly TRBD2 on 6 matching bases. The sample consisted of PBMCs or T cells enriched from blood (not recorded which). CDR3 in amino acids: CASRRDGSSYEQYF. The CDR3, as DNA: TGTGCCAGTCGGAGGGACGGGAGCTCCTACGAGCAGTACTTC.